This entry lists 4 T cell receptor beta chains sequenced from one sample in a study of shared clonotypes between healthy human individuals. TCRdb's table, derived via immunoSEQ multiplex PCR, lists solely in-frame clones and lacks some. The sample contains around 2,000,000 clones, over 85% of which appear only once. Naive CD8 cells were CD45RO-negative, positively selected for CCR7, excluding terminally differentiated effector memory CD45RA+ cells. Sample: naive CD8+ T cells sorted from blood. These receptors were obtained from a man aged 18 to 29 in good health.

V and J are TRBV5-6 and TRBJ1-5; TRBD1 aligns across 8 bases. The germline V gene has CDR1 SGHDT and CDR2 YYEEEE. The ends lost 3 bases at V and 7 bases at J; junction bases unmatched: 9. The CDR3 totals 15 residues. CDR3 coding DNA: TGTGCCAGCAGCTCCGCTACAGGGGGATTGCAGCCCCAGCATTTT. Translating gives CASSSATGGLQPQHF.

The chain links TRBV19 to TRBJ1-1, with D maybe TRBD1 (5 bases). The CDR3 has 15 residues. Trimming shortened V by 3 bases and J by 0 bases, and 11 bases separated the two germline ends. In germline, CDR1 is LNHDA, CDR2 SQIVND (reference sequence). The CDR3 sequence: CASSMVAGLNTEAFF. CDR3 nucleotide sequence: TGTGCCAGTAGTATGGTGGCGGGGCTGAACACTGAAGCTTTCTTT.

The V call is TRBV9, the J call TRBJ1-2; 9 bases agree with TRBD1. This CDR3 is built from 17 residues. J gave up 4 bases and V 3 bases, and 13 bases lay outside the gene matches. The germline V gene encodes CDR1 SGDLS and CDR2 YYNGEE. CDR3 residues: CASSEPGDRVAPYGYTF. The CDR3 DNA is TGTGCCAGCAGCGAGCCCGGGGACAGGGTAGCACCCTATGGCTACACCTTC.

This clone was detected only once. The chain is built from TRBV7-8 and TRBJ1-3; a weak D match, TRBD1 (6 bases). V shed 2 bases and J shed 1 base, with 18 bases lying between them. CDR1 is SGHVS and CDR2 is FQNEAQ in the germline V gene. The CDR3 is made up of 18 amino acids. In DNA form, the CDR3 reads TGTGCCAGCAGCTTAAGTGGGCCCAGGGGTCTATCTGGAAACACCATATATTTT. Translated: CASSLSGPRGLSGNTIYF.